These 9 T cell receptor beta chains came from one sample sequenced in a study of early T cells in non-severe SARS-CoV-2 infection. TCRdb fed the 5' RACE reads into MiXCR, producing one record per CDR3 protein. The sample yields about 81,000 distinct CDR3 sequences, less than 8% seen once. Source material: whole blood. These receptors were obtained from an adult who was a healthcare worker with PCR-confirmed SARS-CoV-2 infection or an uninfected control (not recorded which).

This clonotype was counted ten times or more. V usage is TRBV20-1 and J usage is TRBJ2-7; 11 nucleotides line up with TRBD1. V gave up 6 bases and J gave up 5 bases; unmatched junction bases: 9. CDR1 and CDR2 (germline): DFQATT, SNEGSKA (reference sequence). This CDR3 has 14 amino acids. The CDR3 sequence: CSALSGTGGDEQYF. As DNA, the CDR3 is TGCAGTGCCCTCTCCGGGACAGGGGGTGACGAGCAGTACTTC.

The CDR3 nucleotides are TGTGCCAGCAGCCAGAACGACAGAAATTCACCCCTCCACTTT. Its protein product is CASSQNDRNSPLHF. The rearrangement uses TRBV7-9 and TRBJ1-6; D is perhaps TRBD1 (5 bases). This CDR3 region has 14 residues. V was trimmed by 5 bases and J by 7 bases, leaving 12 bases between them. Germline lookup yields CDR1 SEHNR and CDR2 FQNEAQ (reference sequence). Based on the CDR3 plus reference TRBV7-9 and TRBJ1-6, the full variable domain is DTGVSQNPRHKITKRGQNVTFRCDPISEHNRLYWYRQTLGQGPEFLTYFQNEAQLEKSRLLSDRFSAERPKGSFSTLEIQRTEQGDSAMYLCASSQNDRNSPLHFGNGTRLTVT.

This clonotype has ten or more counts. This chain links TRBV14 with TRBJ1-3, with D possibly being TRBD1 (6 bases). Germline lookup yields CDR1 SGHDN and CDR2 FVKESK. The CDR3 extends over 16 amino acids. Deletions cut 1 base from V and 0 bases from J, with 10 bases between. The CDR3 bases are TGTGCCAGCAGCCAAGGACAGGTGCGCTCTGGAAACACCATATATTTT. This gives the protein CASSQGQVRSGNTIYF.

This clonotype was picked up many times. This chain links TRBV6-5 with TRBJ2-2; D is tentatively TRBD1 or TRBD2 (5 bases each). Germline loops: CDR1 MNHEY, CDR2 SVGAGI. V gave up 10 bases and J gave up 3 bases, with 15 bases separating them. This CDR3 comprises 14 residues. DNA of the CDR3: TGTGCCATTCAGACGGGGACCCACACCGGGGAGCTGTTTTTT. As protein: CAIQTGTHTGELFF.

The chain joins TRBV25-1 to TRBJ2-1; 11 bases map to TRBD2. Germline V lookup: CDR1 MGHDK, CDR2 SYGVNS. The CDR3 totals 17 residues. The junction had 14 bases not matched to a gene; V was cut back by 6 bases and J by 7 bases. CDR3 region: CASRSTLLAGADNEQFF. CDR3 coding DNA: TGTGCCAGCAGGTCCACCCTACTAGCGGGGGCTGATAATGAGCAGTTCTTC.

A few counts support this clonotype. J is TRBJ1-1 and V is TRBV6-5, with D perhaps TRBD1 (6 bases). The CDR3 totals 14 residues. Deletions cut 7 bases from V and 8 bases from J, with 20 bases between. The V gene's germline CDR1 is MNHEY and CDR2 SVGAGI. The CDR3 nucleotides read TGTGCCAGCACCCCCGGGGGCAGTAACCGAGAAGCTTTCTTT. It codes for CASTPGGSNREAFF.

This clonotype was observed many times. The DNA of the CDR3 is TGTGCCAGCAGCTTAGACTGGAAAGAGACCCAGTACTTC. Translating it yields CASSLDWKETQYF. V is TRBV7-9 and J is TRBJ2-5; D is undetermined. Looked up from germline, CDR1 is SEHNR and CDR2 is FQNEAQ (reference sequence). The CDR3 contains 13 residues. V lost 1 base to trimming and J lost 3 bases, with 6 bases between them. Based on the CDR3 plus reference TRBV7-9 and TRBJ2-5, the full variable domain is DTGVSQNPRHKITKRGQNVTFRCDPISEHNRLYWYRQTLGQGPEFLTYFQNEAQLEKSRLLSDRFSAERPKGSFSTLEIQRTEQGDSAMYLCASSLDWKETQYFGPGTRLLVL.

The chain recombines TRBV29-1 with TRBJ2-2, with 9 bases matching TRBD1. Germline loops: CDR1 SQVTM, CDR2 ANQGSEA. This CDR3 is 13 amino acids long. V was pared by 7 bases and J by 5 bases, with 5 bases of the junction left unmatched. CDR3 in amino acids: CSAGTGRTGELFF. CDR3 bases: TGCAGCGCCGGGACAGGGAGGACCGGGGAGCTGTTTTTT.

This clonotype occurred many times. The chain links TRBV15 to TRBJ2-4, with TRBD2 identical over 8 bases. The CDR3 is 19 amino acids. The germline V gene encodes CDR1 LNHNV and CDR2 YYDKDF (reference sequence). The V and J ends lost 0 bases and 1 base, in that order; junction bases with no gene match: 11. The CDR3: CATSRDRLTSDLAKNIQYF. Written as DNA, the CDR3 is TGTGCCACCAGCAGAGACCGCCTGACTAGCGACCTCGCCAAAAACATTCAGTACTTC.